This section outlines one T cell receptor beta chain sequence together with its context. The antigen remains undetermined. This entry comes from a study of T cell responses to AZD1222 COVID-19 vaccine. The study's findings and limits: Nearly half of spike-specific TCRs reportedly go after variant regions that carry no mutations. Spike-specific TCR breadth and depth both grew after two AZD1222 doses. Recipients of AZD1222 seropositive at baseline numbered only 5 to 7.

Here immunoSEQ multiplex PCR was the method, and the copy in TCRdb shows in-frame clones only, minus some. The sample includes about 150,000 clones, 87% of them seen just once. J was trimmed by 2 bases and V by 4 bases; bases with no gene match: 10. Per the germline V gene, CDR1 is LGHNA and CDR2 is YNFKEQ. This CDR3 spans 18 amino acids. The sample here was peripheral blood, taken 28 days after the second AZD1222 dose. This sequence originates from an adult who received the AZD1222 COVID-19 vaccine. The gene calls are TRBV4-2 and TRBJ2-1; 11 nucleotides line up with TRBD2. The CDR3 loop reads CASSRAGLAEPPYNEQFF. Written as DNA, the CDR3 is TGTGCCAGCAGCCGAGCGGGACTAGCGGAGCCCCCCTACAATGAGCAGTTCTTC.